This entry lists 27 T cell receptor beta chains sequenced from one sample in a study of blood T cells in healthy people across ages (dated by TCRdb to 2014 to 2015). The library was built by means of 5' RACE. The sample was run on an Illumina HiSeq 2500. The second PCR ran for roughly 7 to 11 cycles and used a J-beta primer mix along with a sample-barcoded 5' primer. TCRdb passed the public sequencing reads through fastp at Q25 and MiXCR, retaining productive beta sequences. Each entry merges the rows of one CDR3 protein and shows their most common DNA and genes. The table for this sample lists some 560,000 distinct CDR3 sequences; around 27% of them were counted only once. Approximately 3.5% of the sample is in the top ten clones. This sample also belongs to another study, concerning T cells of mothers and their children.

Sequenced sample: blood. The receptor source for this set is a boy younger than 10 in good health.

This clonotype was seen a few times. DNA for the CDR3: TGTGCCAGCGGGGCGGGAGGGATCTACAATGAGCAGTTCTTC. Translation: CASGAGGIYNEQFF. The rearrangement links TRBV6-5 to TRBJ2-1; 9 bases agree with TRBD2. V dropped 8 bases and J dropped 3; count of bases not matched to a gene: 5. Germline V gene lookup returns CDR1 MNHEY and CDR2 SVGAGI. This CDR3 contains 14 residues.

The chain employs TRBV11-2 and TRBJ2-5; D not resolved. The DNA matches TRBJ2-1 better at its end, which makes the J call doubtful. This CDR3 comprises 14 residues. In germline, CDR1 is SGHAT, CDR2 FQNNGV. The CDR3 loop is CASSPGPPGNEQFF. Written as DNA, the CDR3 is TGTGCCAGCAGCCCTGGTCCCCCGGGTAATGAGCAGTTCTTC.

The gene calls are TRBV9 and TRBJ1-4; 8 bases fit TRBD1. This CDR3 comprises 14 residues. The V segment lost 4 bases and the J segment 5 bases; nucleotides outside the gene matches: 4. The V gene's germline CDR1 is SGDLS and CDR2 YYNGEE. The CDR3 here is CASSSRGLNEKLFF. The DNA of the CDR3 is TGTGCCAGCAGCTCCAGGGGGCTCAATGAAAAACTGTTTTTT.

The chain has TRBV6-5 and TRBJ2-1, with 9 positions matching TRBD2. Germline CDR1 is MNHEY and CDR2 is SVGAGI. The CDR3 runs to 15 residues. Trimming took 6 bases from V and 5 from J; bases not matched to a gene: 8. CDR3 in amino acids: CASRNSGSGHNEQFF. Here the CDR3 DNA reads TGTGCCAGCAGGAATAGCGGGAGCGGGCACAATGAGCAGTTCTTC.

The chain joins TRBV12-3 or TRBV12-4 to TRBJ1-2; no reliable D call. V shed 8 bases and J shed 6 bases, with 16 bases lying between them. The CDR3 has 13 amino acids. Here the CDR3 DNA reads TGTGCCAGCTACGGCCCCGCGTCAGATGGCTACACCTTC. It codes for CASYGPASDGYTF.

This clonotype was picked up a small number of times. CDR3 nucleotides: TGCAGTGCTTGGGACAGGGGGGAGGATCAGCCCCAGCATTTT. Its protein product is CSAWDRGEDQPQHF. J is TRBJ1-5 and V is TRBV20-1, with 11 nucleotides matching TRBD1. V shed 5 bases and J 5 bases; nucleotides not matched to a gene: 5. The CDR3 runs to 14 residues. Germline CDR1 and CDR2: DFQATT and SNEGSKA (reference sequence).

The chain is built from TRBV24-1 and TRBJ2-3; a weak D match, TRBD1 (5 bases). Trimming pared 0 bases from V and 5 bases from J, leaving 5 bases between. The germline CDR1 and CDR2 sequences are KGHDR and SFDVKD. The CDR3 spans 13 residues. The CDR3 protein is CATSDLQGDTQYF. The CDR3 DNA follows: TGTGCCACCAGTGATTTGCAGGGAGATACGCAGTATTTT.

The rearrangement uses TRBV20-1 and TRBJ1-1; D call uncertain. The V end lost 6 bases, the J end lost 7 bases, and 12 bases lay between the germline ends. CDR1 and CDR2 from the germline V gene are DFQATT and SNEGSKA (reference sequence). This CDR3 region has 11 residues. The CDR3, as DNA: TGCAGTGCGCTTGACGGACTTGAAGCTTTCTTT. Amino acid sequence: CSALDGLEAFF.

V and J are TRBV7-8 and TRBJ2-6; D not certain. Germline assignment: CDR1 SGHVS and CDR2 FQNEAQ. The ends were cut back, 5 bases at V and 0 bases at J, with 11 bases in the middle. This CDR3 is built from 16 residues. The CDR3 loop reads CASSQLWYSGANVLTF. Written as DNA, the CDR3 is TGTGCCAGCAGCCAGCTCTGGTACTCTGGGGCCAACGTCCTGACTTTC.

V usage is TRBV27 and J usage is TRBJ2-1; no clear D gene. The tail of the sequence fits TRBJ2-5 better, so the J call may be wrong. The CDR3 runs to 12 residues. CDR1 MNHEY and CDR2 SMNVEV come from the germline V gene (reference sequence). CDR3 nucleotide sequence: TGTGCCAGCAGCTCACAACTCAAGACCCAGTACTTC. Translation gives CASSSQLKTQYF.

The chain combines TRBV5-1 with TRBJ2-2; 9 bases line up with TRBD2. V shed 4 bases and J 4 bases; nucleotides not matched to a gene: 5. Germline values: CDR1 SGHRS, CDR2 YFSETQ. The CDR3 loop spans 15 amino acids. CDR3 DNA: TGCGCCAGCAGCGCGGGACTAGCACCCACCGGGGAGCTGTTTTTT. Its protein product is CASSAGLAPTGELFF.

Only a few counts were recorded for this clonotype. The genes are TRBV12-3 or TRBV12-4 and TRBJ1-5; D not certain. The CDR3 spans 18 residues. The V end was cut by 2 bases, the J end by 2 bases, with 19 bases between. The CDR3 DNA reads as TGTGCCAGCAGTTTACTAAGAGGAGGGAACGGAGGCAATCAGCCCCAGCATTTT. It codes for CASSLLRGGNGGNQPQHF.

The chain has TRBV20-1 and TRBJ2-5, with 8 bases lining up with TRBD2. Per the germline V gene, CDR1 is DFQATT and CDR2 is SNEGSKA (reference sequence). V shed 4 bases, J shed 5 bases, and the junction held 12 bases outside the gene matches. This CDR3 region has 15 residues. CDR3 sequence: CSAKGRGGDSETQYF. The CDR3 nucleotides are TGCAGTGCTAAGGGCCGGGGGGGCGATTCGGAGACCCAGTACTTC.

V gene TRBV30 combines with J gene TRBJ2-7; 9 nucleotides match TRBD1. The CDR3 has 14 residues. Germline V gene sequence: CDR1 GTSNPN, CDR2 SVGIG (reference sequence). V gave up 5 bases and J gave up 3 bases; unmatched junction bases: 8. The CDR3 coding sequence is TGTGCCTGGGTTGGAGGGACAGGGCTCTACGAGCAGTACTTC. This gives the protein CAWVGGTGLYEQYF. Drawing the rest from reference TRBV30 and TRBJ2-7, the complete variable domain is SQTIHQWPATLVQPVGSPLSLECTVEGTSNPNLYWYRQAAGRGLQLLFYSVGIGQISSEVPQNLSASRPQDRQFILSSKKLLLSDSGFYLCAWVGGTGLYEQYFGPGTRLTVT.

The V and J genes are TRBV3-1 and TRBJ2-6, with TRBD1 as a possible D gene (5 bases). The CDR3 extends over 16 amino acids. Germline loops: CDR1 LGHDT, CDR2 YNNKEL (reference sequence). Trimming removed 4 bases at V and 0 bases at J, with 10 bases between. CDR3 protein: CASSRIRGSGANVLTF. The CDR3 bases are TGTGCCAGCAGCCGAATAAGGGGCTCTGGGGCCAACGTCCTGACTTTC.

J is TRBJ2-7 and V is TRBV12-3 or TRBV12-4, with a weak D call TRBD1 (6 bases). V was clipped by 5 bases and J by 0 bases, with 14 bases between them. The CDR3 consists of 15 residues. DNA for the CDR3: TGTGCCAGCAGTCCACTAACAGGGTCCTCCTACGAGCAGTACTTC. Residues: CASSPLTGSSYEQYF.

This clonotype was found a few times. The CDR3 reads CASSLDTVYEQYF. CDR3 nucleotide sequence: TGCGCCAGCAGCTTAGACACCGTATACGAGCAGTACTTC. The chain has TRBV5-1 and TRBJ2-1; no clear D. The J call may not be correct, given that the DNA end is closer to TRBJ2-7. The CDR3 is 13 amino acids. The germline V gene has CDR1 SGHRS and CDR2 YFSETQ.

This rearrangement joins TRBV4-1 to TRBJ2-7, with 8 positions matching TRBD1. The CDR3 covers 14 residues. V shed 5 bases, J shed 3 bases, and the junction held 6 bases outside the gene matches. From germline, CDR1 is MGHRA and CDR2 YSYEKL. CDR3 sequence: CASSKGQALYEQYF. Written as DNA, the CDR3 is TGCGCCAGCAGCAAGGGACAGGCACTCTACGAGCAGTACTTC.

J is TRBJ2-5 and V is TRBV7-6; tentative D call: TRBD2 (7 bases). V was shortened by 5 bases and J by 3 bases, with 19 bases between the two germline ends. Per germline, CDR1 SGHVS and CDR2 FNYEAQ. The CDR3 has 16 amino acids. CDR3 residues: CASSPYGGGHKETQYF. In nucleotides, the CDR3 is TGTGCCAGCAGCCCCTATGGGGGGGGACATAAAGAGACCCAGTACTTC.

This clonotype was recorded a few times. The chain is built from TRBV9 and TRBJ2-5; TRBD2 matches at 12 bases. The J call may not be correct, given that the DNA end is closer to TRBJ2-1. The CDR3 is 16 residues long. Germline V gene sequence: CDR1 SGDLS, CDR2 YYNGEE. As DNA, the CDR3 is TGTGCCAGCAGCGGACCGACTAGCGGGAGATTGAATGAGCAGTTCTTC. Translating gives CASSGPTSGRLNEQFF.

This clonotype was seen only a few times. The chain links TRBV7-8 to TRBJ2-7; TRBD2 matches at 9 bases. The CDR3 totals 15 residues. V lost 5 bases, J lost 0 bases, and 5 bases stayed unmatched. Germline loops: CDR1 SGHVS, CDR2 FQNEAQ. In nucleotides, the CDR3 is TGTGCCAGCAGCCTAGAGCGGGGGGACTCCTACGAGCAGTACTTC. Translating gives CASSLERGDSYEQYF.

The rearrangement uses TRBV2 and TRBJ2-6, with D hard to call. Germline V gives CDR1 SNHLY, CDR2 FYNNEI. V shed 7 bases and J shed 2 bases, with 3 bases lying between them. The CDR3 covers 12 residues. The CDR3 spells CASKPGANVLTF. Here the CDR3 DNA reads TGTGCCAGCAAACCTGGGGCCAACGTCCTGACTTTC.

The chain couples TRBV7-2 to TRBJ2-7; TRBD2 might be the D (6 bases). V was shortened by 2 bases and J by 4 bases, with 18 bases between the two germline ends. The CDR3 is 16 amino acids. From germline, CDR1 is SGHTA and CDR2 FQGNSA. For the CDR3, the DNA is TGTGCCAGCAGCTTACGCGGGGCCGCGGCAAGATACGAGCAGTACTTC. Its translation is CASSLRGAAARYEQYF.

This clonotype has a handful of counts. The rearrangement uses TRBV7-2 and TRBJ2-7; D may be TRBD1 (6 bases). The CDR3 is 16 amino acids. In germline, CDR1 is SGHTA, CDR2 FQGNSA. V was shortened by 2 bases and J by 6 bases, with 20 bases between the two germline ends. The CDR3 region has the DNA TGTGCCAGCAGCTTATCCCCCCTCCCATTAGGGGGCGAGCAGTACTTC. Its translation is CASSLSPLPLGGEQYF.

The rearrangement uses TRBV15 and TRBJ2-7; 9 positions agree with TRBD1. The germline gives CDR1 LNHNV, CDR2 YYDKDF (reference sequence). With 5 bases clipped from V and 6 bases from J, the junction kept 8 bases outside the gene matches. The CDR3 runs to 14 residues. CDR3 amino acids: CATSERDRVPEQYF. The DNA for the CDR3 is TGTGCCACCAGCGAAAGGGACAGGGTCCCCGAGCAGTACTTC. The entire variable domain, with the rest obtained from reference TRBV15 and TRBJ2-7, is as follows: DAMVIQNPRYQVTQFGKPVTLSCSQTLNHNVMYWYQQKSSQAPKLLFHYYDKDFNNEADTPDNFQSRRPNTSFCFLDIRSPGLGDTAMYLCATSERDRVPEQYFGPGTRLTVT.

This chain connects TRBV24-1 to TRBJ2-2; D remains unclear. V dropped 2 bases and J dropped 6 bases, with 6 bases sitting between them. From germline, CDR1 is KGHDR and CDR2 SFDVKD. The CDR3 length is 13 residues. The CDR3 reads CATSDSMAGELFF. In DNA form, the CDR3 reads TGTGCCACCAGTGATTCTATGGCCGGGGAGCTGTTTTTT.

The rearrangement joins TRBV5-1 to TRBJ2-6, with a possible D match to TRBD2 (5 bases). Germline-derived CDR1 and CDR2 are SGHRS and YFSETQ. The CDR3 covers 16 residues. Trimming stripped 0 bases from V and 2 bases from J, with 9 bases between. The CDR3: CASSLDPGTGANVLTF. For the CDR3, the DNA is TGCGCCAGCAGCTTGGATCCGGGGACTGGGGCCAACGTCCTGACTTTC.